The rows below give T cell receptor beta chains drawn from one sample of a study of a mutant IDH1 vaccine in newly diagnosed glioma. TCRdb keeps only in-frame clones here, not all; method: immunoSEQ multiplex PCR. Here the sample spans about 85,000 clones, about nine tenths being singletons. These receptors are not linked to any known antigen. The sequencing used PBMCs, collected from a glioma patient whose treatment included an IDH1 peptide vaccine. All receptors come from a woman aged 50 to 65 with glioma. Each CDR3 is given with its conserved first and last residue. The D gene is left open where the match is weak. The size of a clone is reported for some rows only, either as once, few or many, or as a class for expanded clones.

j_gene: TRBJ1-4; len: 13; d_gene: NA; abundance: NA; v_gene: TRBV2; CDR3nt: TGTGCCAGCAGTGAGATAGGGGAGGAAAAACTGTTTTTT; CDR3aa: CASSEIGEEKLFF
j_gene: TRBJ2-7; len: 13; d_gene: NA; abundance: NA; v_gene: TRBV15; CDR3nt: TGTGCCACCAGCATCGGGACCTCCTACGAGCAGTACTTC; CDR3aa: CATSIGTSYEQYF
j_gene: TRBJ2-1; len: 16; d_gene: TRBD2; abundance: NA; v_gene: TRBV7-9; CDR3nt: TGTGCCAGCAGCTCTCGGACTAGCGGGGGGTACAATGAGCAGTTCTTC; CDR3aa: CASSSRTSGGYNEQFF
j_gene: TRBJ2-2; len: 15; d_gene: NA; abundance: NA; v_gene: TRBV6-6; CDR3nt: TGTGCCAGCATAGGGGCGGCCAGAGAGACCGGGGAGCTGTTTTTT; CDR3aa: CASIGAARETGELFF
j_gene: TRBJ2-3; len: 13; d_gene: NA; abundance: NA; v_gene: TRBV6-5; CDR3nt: TGTGCCTGGGGAGCCCAGGGGGGGGATACGCAGTATTTT; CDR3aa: CAWGAQGGDTQYF
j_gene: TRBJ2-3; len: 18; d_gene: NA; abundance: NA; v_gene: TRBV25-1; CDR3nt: TGTGCCAGCAGCCCCTCGGGGCTTCATACGACTAGCACAGATACGCAGTATTTT; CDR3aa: CASSPSGLHTTSTDTQYF
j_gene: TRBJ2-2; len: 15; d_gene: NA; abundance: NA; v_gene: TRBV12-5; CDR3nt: TGTGCTAGTGGTCCCCCCTATATCGATCCCGGGGAGCTGTTTTTT; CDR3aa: CASGPPYIDPGELFF
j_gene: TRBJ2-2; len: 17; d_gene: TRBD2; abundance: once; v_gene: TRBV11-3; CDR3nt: TGTGCCAGCAGCCCGGGACTAGCGGAAAAGAATACCGGGGAGCTGTTTTTT; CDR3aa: CASSPGLAEKNTGELFF
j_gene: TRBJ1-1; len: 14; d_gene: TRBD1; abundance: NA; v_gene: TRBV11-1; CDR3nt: TGTGCCAGCAGCTTAGACAGGGGAAACACTGAAGCTTTCTTT; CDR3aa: CASSLDRGNTEAFF
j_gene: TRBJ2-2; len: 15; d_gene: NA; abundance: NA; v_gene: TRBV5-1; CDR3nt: TGCGCCAGCAGCTTGGGCGGGCAGAGCCACGGGGAGCTGTTTTTT; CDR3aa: CASSLGGQSHGELFF
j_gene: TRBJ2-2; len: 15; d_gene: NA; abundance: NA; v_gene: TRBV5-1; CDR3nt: TGCGCCAGCAGCCCCGGTGGGGGGAACACCGGGGAGCTGTTTTTT; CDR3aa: CASSPGGGNTGELFF
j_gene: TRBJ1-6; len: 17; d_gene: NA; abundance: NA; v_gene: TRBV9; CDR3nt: TGTGCCAGCAGCGTAGAGCCGGGCAGCTCCTATAATTCACCCCTCCACTTT; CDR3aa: CASSVEPGSSYNSPLHF
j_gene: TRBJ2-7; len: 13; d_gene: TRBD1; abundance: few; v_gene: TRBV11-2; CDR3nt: TGTGCCAGCAGCTTAGATAGGACAGGGGTTCCTAACTTC; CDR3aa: CASSLDRTGVPNF
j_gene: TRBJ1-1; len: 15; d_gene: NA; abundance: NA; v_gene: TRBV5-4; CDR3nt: TGTGCCAGCAGCTTGGAGGGCCAGGGTGGCACTGAAGCTTTCTTT; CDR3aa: CASSLEGQGGTEAFF
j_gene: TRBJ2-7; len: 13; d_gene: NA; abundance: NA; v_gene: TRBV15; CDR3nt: TGTGCCACCAGCAGAGTCCTAACTGGGGAGCAGTACTTC; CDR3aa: CATSRVLTGEQYF
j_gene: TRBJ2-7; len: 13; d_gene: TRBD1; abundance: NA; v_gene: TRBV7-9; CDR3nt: TGTGCCAGCAGCCTCAGGGACAGGGGCGAGCAGTACTTC; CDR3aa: CASSLRDRGEQYF
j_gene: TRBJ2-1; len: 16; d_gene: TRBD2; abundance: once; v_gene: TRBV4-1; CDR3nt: TGCGCCAGCAGCTTGGAGACTAGCGGGAGGCCAACTCAGCAGTTCTTC; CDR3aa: CASSLETSGRPTQQFF
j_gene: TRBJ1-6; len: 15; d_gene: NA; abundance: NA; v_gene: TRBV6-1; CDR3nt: TGTGCCAGCCTTGGACGGGCCTGGGAAAATTCACCCCTCCACTTT; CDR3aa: CASLGRAWENSPLHF
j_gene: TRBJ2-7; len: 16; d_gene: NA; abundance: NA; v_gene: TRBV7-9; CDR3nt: TGTGCCAGCAGCCCCCCCCGGGAAAGGAGCTCCTACGAGCAGTACTTC; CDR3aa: CASSPPRERSSYEQYF
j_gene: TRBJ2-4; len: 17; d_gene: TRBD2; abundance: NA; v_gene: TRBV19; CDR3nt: TGTGCCAGTAGTATCCTAAGCGGGAGGGCCGGCAAAAACATTCAGTACTTC; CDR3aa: CASSILSGRAGKNIQYF
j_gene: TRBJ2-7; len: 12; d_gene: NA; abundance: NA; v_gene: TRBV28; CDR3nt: TGTGCCAGCAGTTTGGAAGGGCGCGAGCAGTACTTC; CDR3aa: CASSLEGREQYF
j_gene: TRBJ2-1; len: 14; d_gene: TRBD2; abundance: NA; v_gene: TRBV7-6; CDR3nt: TGTGCCAGCAGCATAGCGGGCTCCTACAATGAGCAGTTCTTC; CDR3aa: CASSIAGSYNEQFF
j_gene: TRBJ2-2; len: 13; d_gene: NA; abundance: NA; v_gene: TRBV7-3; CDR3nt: TGTGCCAGCAGCTTAAGGGAGGACGGGGAGCTGTTTTTT; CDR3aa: CASSLREDGELFF
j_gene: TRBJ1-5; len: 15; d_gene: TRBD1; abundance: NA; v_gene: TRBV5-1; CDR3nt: TGTGCCAGCAGCTTGGTCGACAGGGAAGATCAGCCCCAGCATTTT; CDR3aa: CASSLVDREDQPQHF
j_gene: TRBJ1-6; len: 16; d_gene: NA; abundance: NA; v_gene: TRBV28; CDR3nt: TGTGCCAGCAGTGGTCCAGGGCGGTCCTATAATTCACCCCTCCACTTT; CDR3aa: CASSGPGRSYNSPLHF
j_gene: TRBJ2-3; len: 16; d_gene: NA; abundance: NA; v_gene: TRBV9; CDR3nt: TGTGCCAGCAGCGAGGGGGTAGCGGAAAGCACAGATACGCAGTATTTT; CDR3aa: CASSEGVAESTDTQYF
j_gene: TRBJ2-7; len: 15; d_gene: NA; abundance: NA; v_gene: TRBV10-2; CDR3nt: TGCGCCAGCAGAGGGATCTTATTACCCGTCTACGAGCAGTACTTC; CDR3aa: CASRGILLPVYEQYF
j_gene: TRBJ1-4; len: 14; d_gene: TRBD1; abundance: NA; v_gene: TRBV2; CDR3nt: TGTGCCAGCAGGGGGGGACAGCTTAATGAAAAACTGTTTTTT; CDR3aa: CASRGGQLNEKLFF
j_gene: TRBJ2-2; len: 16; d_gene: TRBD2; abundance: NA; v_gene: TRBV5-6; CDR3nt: TGTGCCAGCAGCCAGGGACTAGCGGGAGCTCGCGGGGAGCTGTTTTTT; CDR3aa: CASSQGLAGARGELFF
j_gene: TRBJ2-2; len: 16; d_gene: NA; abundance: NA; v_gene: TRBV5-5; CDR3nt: TGTGCCAGCAAACGTGGAGGGACCCACTCAACCGGGGAGCTGTTTTTT; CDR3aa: CASKRGGTHSTGELFF
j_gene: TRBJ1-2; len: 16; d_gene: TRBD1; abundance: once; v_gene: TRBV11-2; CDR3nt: TGTGCCAGCAGCCTCCATCGACAGGGCGGCAGCTATGGCTACACCTTC; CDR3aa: CASSLHRQGGSYGYTF
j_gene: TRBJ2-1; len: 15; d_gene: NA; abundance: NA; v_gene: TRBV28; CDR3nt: TGTGCCAGCCAACCTTATAGCGGACCCTACAATGAGCAGTTCTTC; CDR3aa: CASQPYSGPYNEQFF
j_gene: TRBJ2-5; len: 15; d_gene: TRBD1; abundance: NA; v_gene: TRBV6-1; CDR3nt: TGTGCCAGCAGTGAACACGACAGGGGTTGGGAGACCCAGTACTTC; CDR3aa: CASSEHDRGWETQYF
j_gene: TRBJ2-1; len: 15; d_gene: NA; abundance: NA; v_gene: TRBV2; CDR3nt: TGTGCCAGCAGTGCCGGAGGAGGGGGTTACAATGAGCAGTTCTTC; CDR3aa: CASSAGGGGYNEQFF
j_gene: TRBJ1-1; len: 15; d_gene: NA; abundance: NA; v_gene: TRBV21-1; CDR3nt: TGTGCCAGCAGCAAAGCGGTTCGCGGGAACACTGAAGCTTTCTTT; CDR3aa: CASSKAVRGNTEAFF
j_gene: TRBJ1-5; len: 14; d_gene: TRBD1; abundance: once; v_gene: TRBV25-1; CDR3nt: TGTGCCAGCAGGTCCAGGGGGCTCAATCAGCCCCAGCATTTT; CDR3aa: CASRSRGLNQPQHF
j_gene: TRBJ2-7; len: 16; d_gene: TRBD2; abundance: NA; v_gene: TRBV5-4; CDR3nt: TGTGCCAGCAGCCCTAGGACTAGCGGGAACTACTACGAGCAGTACTTC; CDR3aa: CASSPRTSGNYYEQYF
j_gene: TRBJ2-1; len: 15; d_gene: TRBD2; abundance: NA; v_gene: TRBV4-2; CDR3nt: TGTGCCAGCAGCCAAGAGAGCGGGAGCCTTAATGAGCAGTTCTTC; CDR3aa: CASSQESGSLNEQFF
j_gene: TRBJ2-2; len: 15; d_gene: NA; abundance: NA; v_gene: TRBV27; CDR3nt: TGTGCCAGCAGTTGGGACACATTCGGCACCGGGGAGCTGTTTTTT; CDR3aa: CASSWDTFGTGELFF
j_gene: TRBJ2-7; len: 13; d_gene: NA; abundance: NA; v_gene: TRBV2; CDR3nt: TGTGCCAGCAGTGCGTTCCGATCCTACGAGCAGTACTTC; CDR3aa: CASSAFRSYEQYF
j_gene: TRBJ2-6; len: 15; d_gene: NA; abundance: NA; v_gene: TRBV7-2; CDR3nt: TGTGCCAGCAGGCAGGGGGGGGCTGGGGCCAACGTCCTGACTTTC; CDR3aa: CASRQGGAGANVLTF
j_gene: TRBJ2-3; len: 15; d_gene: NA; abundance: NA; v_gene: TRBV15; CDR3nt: TGTGCCACCAGCAGACCGGGGAGAGGAGTAGATACGCAGTATTTT; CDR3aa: CATSRPGRGVDTQYF
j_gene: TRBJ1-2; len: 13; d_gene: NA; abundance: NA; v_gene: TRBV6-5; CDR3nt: TGTGCCAGCGAGCAGGGGTCTAACTATGGCTACACCTTC; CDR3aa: CASEQGSNYGYTF
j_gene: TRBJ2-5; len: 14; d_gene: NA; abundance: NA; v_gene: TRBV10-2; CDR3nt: TGCGCCAGCAGTGAGACGGCAGTGGGGGAGACCCAGTACTTC; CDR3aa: CASSETAVGETQYF
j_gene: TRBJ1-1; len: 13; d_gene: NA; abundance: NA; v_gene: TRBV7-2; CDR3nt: TGTGCCAGCAGCTTGGGGATGAACACTGAAGCTTTCTTT; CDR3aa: CASSLGMNTEAFF
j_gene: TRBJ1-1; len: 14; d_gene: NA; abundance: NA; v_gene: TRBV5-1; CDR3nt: TGCGCCAGCAGCGGGGGGCCACAGAACACTGAAGCTTTCTTT; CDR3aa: CASSGGPQNTEAFF
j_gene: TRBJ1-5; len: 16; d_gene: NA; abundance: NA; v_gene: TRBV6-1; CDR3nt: TGTGCCAGCAGTGAATTAAGGGGGTTGAGCAATCAGCCCCAGCATTTT; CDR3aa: CASSELRGLSNQPQHF
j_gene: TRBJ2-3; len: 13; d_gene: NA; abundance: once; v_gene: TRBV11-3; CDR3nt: TGTGCCAGCAGCTCCCCCAGCACAGATACGCAGTATTTT; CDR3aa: CASSSPSTDTQYF
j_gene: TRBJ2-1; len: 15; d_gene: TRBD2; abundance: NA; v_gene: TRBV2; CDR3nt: TGTGCCAGCAGTGCTAGCGGGTACGGCTATAATGAGCAGTTCTTC; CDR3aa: CASSASGYGYNEQFF
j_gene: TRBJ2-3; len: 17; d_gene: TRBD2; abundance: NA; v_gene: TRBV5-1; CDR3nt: TGCGCCAGCAGCTTGGGACTAGCGGGAGGGAGCACAGATACGCAGTATTTT; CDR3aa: CASSLGLAGGSTDTQYF
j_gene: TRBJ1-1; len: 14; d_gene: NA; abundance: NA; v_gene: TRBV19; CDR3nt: TGTGCCAGTAGTATCCCCAGAGTAAACACTGAAGCTTTCTTT; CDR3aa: CASSIPRVNTEAFF
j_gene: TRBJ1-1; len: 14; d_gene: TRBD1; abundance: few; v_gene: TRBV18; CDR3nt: TGTGCCAGCTCACCACCGGCAGGGGGGGTGTCAGCTTTCTTT; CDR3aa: CASSPPAGGVSAFF